This TCR beta chain appears in the sequencing data of a study of CD8 T cells in Susac syndrome. For the study at large: Within the sequenced Susac syndrome patient group, six exhibited active disease and eight were in remission.

Points on this clonotype: No antigen is known for it.

Germline lookup yields CDR1 SNHLY and CDR2 FYNNEI. V was pared by 0 bases and J by 8 bases, with 8 bases between. This CDR3 has 13 residues. Roughly 0.45 to 1 ug RNA was reverse transcribed with random hexamers. One entry per CDR3 protein results from TCRdb running MiXCR on the immunoSEQ multiplex PCR reads. The sample yields 95,000 to 150,000 distinct CDR3 sequences, around 95% seen once. Study results and limitations: The number of Susac-specific public clones found was roughly 15 in total CD8+ repertoires and several in CD8+ TEMRA repertoires. Clonal expansion was present among Susac CD8+ cells. This expansion reached its peak in TEMRA cells and in active patients.

Sequencing input: CD8+ T cells from PBMCs. The receptor's source is a human donor with Susac syndrome. This chain connects TRBV2 to TRBJ2-1; no firm D call. CDR3 nucleotide sequence: TGTGCCAGCAGTGAAGCGCCGACTTATGAGCAGTTCTTC. This gives the protein CASSEAPTYEQFF.